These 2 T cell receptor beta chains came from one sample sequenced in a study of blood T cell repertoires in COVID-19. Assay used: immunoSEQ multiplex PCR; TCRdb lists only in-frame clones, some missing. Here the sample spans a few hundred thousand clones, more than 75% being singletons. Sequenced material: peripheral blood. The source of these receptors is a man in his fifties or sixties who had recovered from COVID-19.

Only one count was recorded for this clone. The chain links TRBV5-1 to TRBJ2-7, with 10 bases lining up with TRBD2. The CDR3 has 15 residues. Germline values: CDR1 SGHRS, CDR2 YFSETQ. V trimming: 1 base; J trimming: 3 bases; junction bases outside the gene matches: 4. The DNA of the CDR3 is TGCGCCAGCAGCTTGACAACTAGCGGGGACTACGAGCAGTACTTC. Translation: CASSLTTSGDYEQYF.

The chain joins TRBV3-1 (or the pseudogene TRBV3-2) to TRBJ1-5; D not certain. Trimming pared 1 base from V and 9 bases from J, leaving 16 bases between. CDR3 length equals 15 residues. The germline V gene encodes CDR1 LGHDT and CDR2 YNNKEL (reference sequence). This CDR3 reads CASSQGRTANGPQHF. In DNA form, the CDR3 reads TGTGCCAGCAGCCAAGGCCGAACCGCTAATGGGCCCCAGCATTTT.